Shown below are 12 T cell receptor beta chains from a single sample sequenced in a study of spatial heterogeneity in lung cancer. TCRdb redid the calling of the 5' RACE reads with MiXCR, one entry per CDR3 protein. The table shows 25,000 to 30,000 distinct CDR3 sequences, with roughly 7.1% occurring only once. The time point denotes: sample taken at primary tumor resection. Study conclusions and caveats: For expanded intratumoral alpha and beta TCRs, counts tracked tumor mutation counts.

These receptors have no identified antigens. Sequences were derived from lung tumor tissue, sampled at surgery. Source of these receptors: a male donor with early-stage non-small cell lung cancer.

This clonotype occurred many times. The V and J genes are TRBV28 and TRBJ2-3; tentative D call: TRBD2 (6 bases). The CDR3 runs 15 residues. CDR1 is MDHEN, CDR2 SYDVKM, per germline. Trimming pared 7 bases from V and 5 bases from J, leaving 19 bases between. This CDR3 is CASTDAGRGKDTQYF. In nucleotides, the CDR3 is TGTGCCAGCACTGACGCCGGGCGGGGTAAAGATACGCAGTATTTT.

This CDR3 reads CATSDAYPRGRTGTGELFF. For the CDR3, the DNA is TGTGCCACCAGTGACGCATACCCCAGGGGGAGAACTGGGACCGGGGAGCTGTTTTTT. The rearrangement links TRBV24-1 to TRBJ2-2, with 7 positions matching TRBD1. CDR1 is KGHDR and CDR2 is SFDVKD in the germline V gene. This CDR3 spans 19 amino acids. J lost 5 bases, V lost 4 bases, and 18 bases had no gene match.

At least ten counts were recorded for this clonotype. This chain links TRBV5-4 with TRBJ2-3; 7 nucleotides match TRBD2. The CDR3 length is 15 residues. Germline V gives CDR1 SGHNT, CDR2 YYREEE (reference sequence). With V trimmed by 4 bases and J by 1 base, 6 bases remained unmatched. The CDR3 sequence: CASSAISGGTDTQYF. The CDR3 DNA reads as TGTGCCAGCAGCGCCATAAGCGGGGGCACAGATACGCAGTATTTT.

In DNA, the CDR3 is TGCGCCAGCAGCTCGGACAGGGCCTCTAGTAATTCACCCCTCCACTTT. It translates to CASSSDRASSNSPLHF. The chain couples TRBV5-1 to TRBJ1-6; 8 bases agree with TRBD1. J lost 6 bases, V lost 3 bases, and 8 bases had no gene match. The CDR3 length is 16 residues. From germline, CDR1 is SGHRS and CDR2 YFSETQ.

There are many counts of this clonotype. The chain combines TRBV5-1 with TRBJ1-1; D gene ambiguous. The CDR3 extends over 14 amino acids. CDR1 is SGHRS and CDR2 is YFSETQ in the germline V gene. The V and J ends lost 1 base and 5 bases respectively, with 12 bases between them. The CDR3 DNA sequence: TGCGCCAGCAGCTTGTTAGGGTATGGTACTGAAGCTTTCTTT. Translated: CASSLLGYGTEAFF.

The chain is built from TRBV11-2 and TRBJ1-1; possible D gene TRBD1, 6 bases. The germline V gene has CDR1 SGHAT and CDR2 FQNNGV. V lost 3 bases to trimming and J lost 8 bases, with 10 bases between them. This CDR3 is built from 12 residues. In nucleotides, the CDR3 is TGTGCCAGCAGCTTGGCTGACAGGGAAGCTTTCTTT. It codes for CASSLADREAFF.

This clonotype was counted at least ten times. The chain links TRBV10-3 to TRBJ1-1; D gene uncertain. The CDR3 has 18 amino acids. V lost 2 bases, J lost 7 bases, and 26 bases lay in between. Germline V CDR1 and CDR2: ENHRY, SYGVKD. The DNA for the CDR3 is TGTGCCATCAGTGAGGGGAACACCCGGAACCTTTTGTGGGATGAAGCTTTCTTT. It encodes CAISEGNTRNLLWDEAFF.

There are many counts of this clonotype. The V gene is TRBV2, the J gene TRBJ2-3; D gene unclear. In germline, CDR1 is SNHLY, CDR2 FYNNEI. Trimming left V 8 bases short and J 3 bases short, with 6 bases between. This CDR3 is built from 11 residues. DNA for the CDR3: TGTGCCAGCGGTAGAACAGATACGCAGTATTTT. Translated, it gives CASGRTDTQYF. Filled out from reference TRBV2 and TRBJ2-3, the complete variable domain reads EPEVTQTPSHQVTQMGQEVILRCVPISNHLYFYWYRQILGQKVEFLVSFYNNEISEKSEIFDDQFSVERPDGSNFTLKIRSTKLEDSAMYFCASGRTDTQYFGPGTRLTVL.

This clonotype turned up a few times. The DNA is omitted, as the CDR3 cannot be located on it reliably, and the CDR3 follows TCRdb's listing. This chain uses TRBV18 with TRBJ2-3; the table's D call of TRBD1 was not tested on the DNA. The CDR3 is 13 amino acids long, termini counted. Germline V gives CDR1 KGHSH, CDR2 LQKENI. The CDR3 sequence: CASSPFGQGIPYF.

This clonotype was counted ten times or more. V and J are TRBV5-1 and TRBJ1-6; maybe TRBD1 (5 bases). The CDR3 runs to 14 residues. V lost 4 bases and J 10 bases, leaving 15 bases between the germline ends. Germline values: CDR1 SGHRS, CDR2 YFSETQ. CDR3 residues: CASSGGTSGSPLHF. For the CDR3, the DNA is TGCGCCAGCAGCGGGGGGACGTCTGGGTCACCCCTCCACTTT.

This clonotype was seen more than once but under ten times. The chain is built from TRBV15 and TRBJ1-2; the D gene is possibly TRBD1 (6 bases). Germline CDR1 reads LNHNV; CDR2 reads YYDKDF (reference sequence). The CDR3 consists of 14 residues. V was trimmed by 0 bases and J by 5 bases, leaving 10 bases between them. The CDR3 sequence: CATSRDRGGYGYTF. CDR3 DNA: TGTGCCACCAGCAGAGATCGAGGGGGATATGGCTACACCTTC. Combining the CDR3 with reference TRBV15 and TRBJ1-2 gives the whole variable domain DAMVIQNPRYQVTQFGKPVTLSCSQTLNHNVMYWYQQKSSQAPKLLFHYYDKDFNNEADTPDNFQSRRPNTSFCFLDIRSPGLGDTAMYLCATSRDRGGYGYTFGSGTRLTVV.

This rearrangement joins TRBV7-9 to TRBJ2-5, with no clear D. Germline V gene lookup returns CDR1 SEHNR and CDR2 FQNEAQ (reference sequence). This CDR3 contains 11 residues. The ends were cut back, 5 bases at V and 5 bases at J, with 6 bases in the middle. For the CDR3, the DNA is TGTGCCAGCAGCCACGGGGAGACCCAGTACTTC. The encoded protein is CASSHGETQYF.